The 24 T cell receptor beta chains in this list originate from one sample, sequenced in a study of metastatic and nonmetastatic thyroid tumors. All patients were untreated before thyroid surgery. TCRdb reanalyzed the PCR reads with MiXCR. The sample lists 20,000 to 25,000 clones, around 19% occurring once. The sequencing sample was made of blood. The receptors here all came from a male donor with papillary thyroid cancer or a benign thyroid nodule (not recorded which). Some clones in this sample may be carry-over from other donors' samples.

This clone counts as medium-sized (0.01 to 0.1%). CDR3 in DNA: TGTGCCACCAGCAGAGTTGGGGAGTTTAATTCACCCCTCCACTTT. The encoded protein is CATSRVGEFNSPLHF. The chain combines TRBV15 with TRBJ1-6, with D hard to call. Per germline, CDR1 LNHNV and CDR2 YYDKDF (reference sequence). Trimming pared 1 base from V and 6 bases from J, leaving 10 bases between. The CDR3 loop spans 15 amino acids. Together with reference TRBV15 and TRBJ1-6, the CDR3 gives the full variable domain: DAMVIQNPRYQVTQFGKPVTLSCSQTLNHNVMYWYQQKSSQAPKLLFHYYDKDFNNEADTPDNFQSRRPNTSFCFLDIRSPGLGDTAMYLCATSRVGEFNSPLHFGNGTRLTVT.

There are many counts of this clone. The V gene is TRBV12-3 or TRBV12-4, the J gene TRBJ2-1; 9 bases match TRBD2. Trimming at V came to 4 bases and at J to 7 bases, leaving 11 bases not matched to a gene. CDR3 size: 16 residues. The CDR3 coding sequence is TGTGCCAGCAGTTCCCACCGGGCGGGAGGGCAGAATGAGCAGTTCTTC. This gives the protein CASSSHRAGGQNEQFF.

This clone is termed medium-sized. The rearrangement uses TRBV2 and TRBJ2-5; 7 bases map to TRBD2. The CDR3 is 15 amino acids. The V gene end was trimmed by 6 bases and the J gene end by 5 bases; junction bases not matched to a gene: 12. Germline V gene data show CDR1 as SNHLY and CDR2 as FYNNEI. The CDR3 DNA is TGTGCCAGCAGGCCCACCTTGGGGAGGGTGGAGACCCAGTACTTC. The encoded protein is CASRPTLGRVETQYF. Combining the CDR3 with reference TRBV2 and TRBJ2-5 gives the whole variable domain EPEVTQTPSHQVTQMGQEVILRCVPISNHLYFYWYRQILGQKVEFLVSFYNNEISEKSEIFDDQFSVERPDGSNFTLKIRSTKLEDSAMYFCASRPTLGRVETQYFGPGTRLLVL.

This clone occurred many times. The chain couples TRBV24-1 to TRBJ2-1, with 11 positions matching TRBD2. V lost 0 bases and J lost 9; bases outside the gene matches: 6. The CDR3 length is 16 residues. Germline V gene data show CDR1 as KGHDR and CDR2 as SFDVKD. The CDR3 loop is CATSDLSLAGVGEQFF. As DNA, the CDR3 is TGTGCCACCAGTGATTTGTCACTAGCGGGAGTTGGTGAGCAGTTCTTC.

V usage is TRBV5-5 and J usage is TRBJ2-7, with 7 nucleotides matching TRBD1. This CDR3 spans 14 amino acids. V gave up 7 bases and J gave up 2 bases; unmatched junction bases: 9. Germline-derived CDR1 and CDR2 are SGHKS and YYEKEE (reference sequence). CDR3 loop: CASGSGTAAYEQYF. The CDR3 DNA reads TGTGCCAGCGGATCTGGGACAGCAGCCTACGAGCAGTACTTC.

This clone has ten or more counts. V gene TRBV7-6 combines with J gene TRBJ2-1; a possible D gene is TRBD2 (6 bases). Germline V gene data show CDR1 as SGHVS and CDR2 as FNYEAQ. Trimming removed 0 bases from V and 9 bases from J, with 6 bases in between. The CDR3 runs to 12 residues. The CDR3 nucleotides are TGTGCCAGCAGCTTAGCGGGAGGTGAGCAGTTCTTC. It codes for CASSLAGGEQFF.

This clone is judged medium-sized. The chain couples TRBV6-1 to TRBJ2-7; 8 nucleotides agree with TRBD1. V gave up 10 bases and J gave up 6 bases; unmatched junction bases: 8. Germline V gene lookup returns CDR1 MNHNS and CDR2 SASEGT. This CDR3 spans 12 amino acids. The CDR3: CATRTGYGEQYF. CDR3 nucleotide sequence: TGTGCCACCCGGACAGGGTATGGCGAGCAGTACTTC.

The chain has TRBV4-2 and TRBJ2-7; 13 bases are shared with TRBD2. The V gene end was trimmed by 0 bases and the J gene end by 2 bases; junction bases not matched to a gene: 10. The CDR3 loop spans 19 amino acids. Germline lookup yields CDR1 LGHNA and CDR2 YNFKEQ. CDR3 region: CASSQDPLAGGHTPYEQYF. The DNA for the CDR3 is TGTGCCAGCAGCCAAGATCCACTAGCGGGGGGGCATACCCCCTACGAGCAGTACTTC.

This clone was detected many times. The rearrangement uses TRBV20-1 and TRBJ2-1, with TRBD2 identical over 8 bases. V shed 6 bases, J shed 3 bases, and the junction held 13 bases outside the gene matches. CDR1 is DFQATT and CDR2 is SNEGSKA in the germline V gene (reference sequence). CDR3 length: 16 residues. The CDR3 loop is CSAPRGPRGGYNEQFF. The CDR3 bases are TGCAGTGCCCCTAGAGGGCCTCGGGGGGGCTACAATGAGCAGTTCTTC.

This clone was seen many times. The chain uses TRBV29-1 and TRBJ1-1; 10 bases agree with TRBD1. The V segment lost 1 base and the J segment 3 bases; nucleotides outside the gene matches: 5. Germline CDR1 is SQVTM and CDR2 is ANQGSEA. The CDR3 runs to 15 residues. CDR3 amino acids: CSVEVPGQGYTEAFF. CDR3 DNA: TGCAGCGTTGAAGTTCCGGGACAGGGGTACACTGAAGCTTTCTTT.

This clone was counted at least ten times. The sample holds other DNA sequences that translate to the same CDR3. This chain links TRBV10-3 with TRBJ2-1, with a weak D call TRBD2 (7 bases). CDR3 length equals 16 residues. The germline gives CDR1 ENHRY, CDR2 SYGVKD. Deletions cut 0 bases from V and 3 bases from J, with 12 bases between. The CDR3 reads CAISESSGGLYNEQFF. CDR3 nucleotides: TGTGCCATCAGTGAGTCCTCGGGGGGCCTCTACAATGAGCAGTTCTTC.

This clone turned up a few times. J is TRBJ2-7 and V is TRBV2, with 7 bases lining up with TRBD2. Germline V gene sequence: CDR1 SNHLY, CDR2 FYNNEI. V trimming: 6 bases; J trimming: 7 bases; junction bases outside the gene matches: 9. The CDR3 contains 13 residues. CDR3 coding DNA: TGTGCCAGCAGAAGGGACTACGATATTGAGCAGTACTTC. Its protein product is CASRRDYDIEQYF.

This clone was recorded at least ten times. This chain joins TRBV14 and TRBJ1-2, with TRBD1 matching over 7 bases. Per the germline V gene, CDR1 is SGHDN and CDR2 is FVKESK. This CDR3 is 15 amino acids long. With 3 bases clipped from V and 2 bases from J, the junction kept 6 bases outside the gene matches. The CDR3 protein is CASSQPKGGNYGYTF. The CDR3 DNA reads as TGTGCCAGCAGCCAGCCTAAAGGGGGCAACTATGGCTACACCTTC.

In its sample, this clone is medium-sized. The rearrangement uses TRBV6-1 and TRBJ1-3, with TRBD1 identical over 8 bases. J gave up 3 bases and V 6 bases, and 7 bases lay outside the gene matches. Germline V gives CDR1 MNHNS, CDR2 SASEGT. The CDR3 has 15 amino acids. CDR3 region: CASRTITGGGNTIYF. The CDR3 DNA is TGTGCCAGCAGAACGATAACAGGGGGTGGAAACACCATATATTTT.

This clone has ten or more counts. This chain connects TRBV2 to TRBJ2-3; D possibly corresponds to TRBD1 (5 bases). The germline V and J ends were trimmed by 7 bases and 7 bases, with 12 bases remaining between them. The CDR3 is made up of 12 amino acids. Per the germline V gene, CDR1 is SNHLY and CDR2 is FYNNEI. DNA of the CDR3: TGTGCCAGCACTAAACAGGATAATACGCAGTATTTT. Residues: CASTKQDNTQYF.

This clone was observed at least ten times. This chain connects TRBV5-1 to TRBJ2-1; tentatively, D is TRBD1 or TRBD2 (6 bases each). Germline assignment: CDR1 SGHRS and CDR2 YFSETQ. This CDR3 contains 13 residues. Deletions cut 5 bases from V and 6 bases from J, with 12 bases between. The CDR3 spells CASRWGAGNEQFF. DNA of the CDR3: TGCGCCAGCAGGTGGGGGGCGGGCAATGAGCAGTTCTTC.

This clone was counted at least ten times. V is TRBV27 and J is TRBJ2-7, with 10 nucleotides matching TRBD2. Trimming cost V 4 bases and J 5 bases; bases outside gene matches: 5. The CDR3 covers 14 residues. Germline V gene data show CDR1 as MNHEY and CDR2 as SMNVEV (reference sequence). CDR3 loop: CASSYSGGADEQYF. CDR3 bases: TGTGCCAGCAGTTACAGCGGGGGGGCGGACGAGCAGTACTTC.

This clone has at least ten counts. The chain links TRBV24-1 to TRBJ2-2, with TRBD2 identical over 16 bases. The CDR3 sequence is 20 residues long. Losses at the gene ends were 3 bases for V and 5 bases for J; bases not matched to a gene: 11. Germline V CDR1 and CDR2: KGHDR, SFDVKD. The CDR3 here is CATSDPGGLAGGPGTGELFF. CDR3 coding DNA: TGTGCCACCAGTGATCCAGGGGGACTAGCGGGAGGGCCAGGAACCGGGGAGCTGTTTTTT.

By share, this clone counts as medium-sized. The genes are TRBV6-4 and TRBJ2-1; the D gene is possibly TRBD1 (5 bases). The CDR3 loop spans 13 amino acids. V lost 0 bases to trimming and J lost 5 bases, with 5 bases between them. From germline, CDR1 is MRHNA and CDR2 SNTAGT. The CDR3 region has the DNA TGTGCCAGCAGTGACTCGGACAACAATGAGCAGTTCTTC. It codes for CASSDSDNNEQFF.

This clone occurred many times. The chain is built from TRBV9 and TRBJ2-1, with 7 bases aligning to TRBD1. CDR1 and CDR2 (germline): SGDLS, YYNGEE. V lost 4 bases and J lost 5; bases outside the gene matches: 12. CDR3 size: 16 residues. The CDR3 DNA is TGTGCCAGCAGCAAATACGACAGGGAACCCCACAATGAGCAGTTCTTC. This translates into CASSKYDREPHNEQFF.

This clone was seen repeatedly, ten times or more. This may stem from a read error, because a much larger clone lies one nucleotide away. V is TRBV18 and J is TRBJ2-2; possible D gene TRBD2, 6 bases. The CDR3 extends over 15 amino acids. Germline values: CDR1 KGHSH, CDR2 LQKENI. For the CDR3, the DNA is TGTGTCAGCTCACCACGGGGGACCTACACCGGGGAGCTGTTTTTT. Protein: CVSSPRGTYTGELFF.

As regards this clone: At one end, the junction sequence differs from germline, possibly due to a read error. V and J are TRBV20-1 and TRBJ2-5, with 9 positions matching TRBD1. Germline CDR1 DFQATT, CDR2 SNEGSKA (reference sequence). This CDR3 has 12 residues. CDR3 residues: CSAGQGIETQHF. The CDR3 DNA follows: TGCAGTGCGGGACAGGGAATCGAGACCCAGCACTTC.

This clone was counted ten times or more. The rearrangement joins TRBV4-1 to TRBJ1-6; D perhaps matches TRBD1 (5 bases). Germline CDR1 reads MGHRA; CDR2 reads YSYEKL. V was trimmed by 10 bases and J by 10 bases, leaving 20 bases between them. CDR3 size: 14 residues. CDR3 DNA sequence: TGCGCCACCCAACGATGGGGGGGAGAGTCACCCCTCCACTTT. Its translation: CATQRWGGESPLHF.

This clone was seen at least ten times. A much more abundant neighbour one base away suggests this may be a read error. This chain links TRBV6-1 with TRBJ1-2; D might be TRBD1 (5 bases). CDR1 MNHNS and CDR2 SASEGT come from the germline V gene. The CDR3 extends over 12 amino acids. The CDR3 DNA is TGTGCCAGCAGTCCAACGGGGCGGGGCTACGCCTTC. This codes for CASSPTGRGYAF.